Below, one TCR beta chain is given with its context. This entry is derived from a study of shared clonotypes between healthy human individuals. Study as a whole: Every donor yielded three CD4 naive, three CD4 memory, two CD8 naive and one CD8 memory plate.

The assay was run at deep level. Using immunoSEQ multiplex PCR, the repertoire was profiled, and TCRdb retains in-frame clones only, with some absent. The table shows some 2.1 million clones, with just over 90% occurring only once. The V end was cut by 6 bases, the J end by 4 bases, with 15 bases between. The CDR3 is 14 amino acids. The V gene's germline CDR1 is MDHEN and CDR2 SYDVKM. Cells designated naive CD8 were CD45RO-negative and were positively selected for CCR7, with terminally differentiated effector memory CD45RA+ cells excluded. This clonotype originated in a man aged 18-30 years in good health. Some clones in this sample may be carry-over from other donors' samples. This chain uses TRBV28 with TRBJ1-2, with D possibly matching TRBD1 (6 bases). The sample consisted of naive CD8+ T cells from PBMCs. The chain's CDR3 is CASSPPTGGYGYTF. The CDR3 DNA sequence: TGTGCCAGCAGCCCACCGACAGGAGGCTATGGCTACACCTTC.